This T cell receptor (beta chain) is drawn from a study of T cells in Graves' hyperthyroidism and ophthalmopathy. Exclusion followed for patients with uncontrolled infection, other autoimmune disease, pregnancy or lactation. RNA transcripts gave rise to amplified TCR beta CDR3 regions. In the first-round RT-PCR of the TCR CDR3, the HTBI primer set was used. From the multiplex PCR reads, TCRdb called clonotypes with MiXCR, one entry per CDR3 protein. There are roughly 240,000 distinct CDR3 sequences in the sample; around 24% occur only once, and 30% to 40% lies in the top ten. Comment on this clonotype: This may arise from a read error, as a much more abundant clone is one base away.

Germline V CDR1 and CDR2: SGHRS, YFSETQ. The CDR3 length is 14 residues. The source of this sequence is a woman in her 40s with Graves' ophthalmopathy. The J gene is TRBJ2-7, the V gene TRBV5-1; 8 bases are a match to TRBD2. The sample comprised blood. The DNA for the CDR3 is TGCCCCAGCAGATCACGGGGGGGAGACTACGAGCAGTACTTC. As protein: CPSRSRGGDYEQYF. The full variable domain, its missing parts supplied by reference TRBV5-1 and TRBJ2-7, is KAGVTQTPRYLIKTRGQQVTLSCSPISGHRSVSWYQQTPGQGLQFLFEYFSETQRNKGNFPGRFSGRQFSNSRSEMNVSTLELGDSALYLCPSRSRGGDYEQYFGPGTRLTVT.